Each of the 14 T cell receptor beta chains below was sequenced from the same sample in a study of blood T cell repertoires in COVID-19. Assay used: immunoSEQ multiplex PCR; TCRdb lists only in-frame clones, some missing. The table has approximately 200,000 clones, roughly 87% seen once. Sequencing was performed on PBMCs or T cells enriched from blood (not recorded which). These TCRs come from a woman in her thirties who had recovered from COVID-19.

The chain combines TRBV5-4 with TRBJ2-4, with TRBD1 matching 7 bases. The V gene end was trimmed by 5 bases and the J gene end by 5 bases; junction bases not matched to a gene: 7. CDR3 length: 14 amino acids. CDR1 is SGHNT, CDR2 YYREEE, per germline (reference sequence). The CDR3 nucleotides are TGTGCCAGCAGTTTACCCGGGACAGAAAACATTCAGTACTTC. Amino acids: CASSLPGTENIQYF.

The rearrangement links TRBV5-1 to TRBJ2-5, with 9 bases matching TRBD1. CDR3 length equals 16 residues. Germline CDR1 is SGHRS and CDR2 is YFSETQ. With 4 bases clipped from V and 2 bases from J, the junction kept 9 bases outside the gene matches. CDR3: CASSPRGQGVQETQYF. CDR3 DNA: TGCGCCAGCAGCCCCCGGGGACAGGGCGTTCAAGAGACCCAGTACTTC.

A few counts support this clone. The chain joins TRBV5-4 to TRBJ2-2; D call uncertain. Per the germline V gene, CDR1 is SGHNT and CDR2 is YYREEE (reference sequence). CDR3 length: 14 amino acids. Trimming left V 0 bases short and J 4 bases short, with 7 bases between. Written as DNA, the CDR3 is TGTGCCAGCAGCTTGGGACGGGTCACCGGGGAGCTGTTTTTT. Translating gives CASSLGRVTGELFF.

The CDR3: CASSYGTSGVSYEQYF. In DNA form, the CDR3 reads TGTGCCAGCAGCTATGGGACTAGCGGGGTCTCCTACGAGCAGTACTTC. The chain carries TRBV7-6 and TRBJ2-7; 13 bases match TRBD2. CDR3 length: 16 residues. Germline V gene lookup returns CDR1 SGHVS and CDR2 FNYEAQ. V trimming: 4 bases; J trimming: 0 bases; junction bases outside the gene matches: 3.

In nucleotides, the CDR3 is TGTGCCAGCAGCCGAAACCACCGGGGACTAGCGGACAGCTCCTACAATGAGCAGTTCTTC. As protein: CASSRNHRGLADSSYNEQFF. The rearrangement joins TRBV6-2 or TRBV6-3 to TRBJ2-1, with 11 bases fitting TRBD2. The germline CDR1 and CDR2 sequences are MNHEY and SVGEGT. The CDR3 runs to 20 residues. J was trimmed by 0 bases and V by 6 bases; bases with no gene match: 16.

The chain uses TRBV4-1 and TRBJ2-3; TRBD1 aligns across 7 bases. Germline loops: CDR1 MGHRA, CDR2 YSYEKL. V was pared by 2 bases and J by 5 bases, with 4 bases of the junction left unmatched. The CDR3 has 14 amino acids. CDR3 region: CASSQSTGRDTQYF. The CDR3 DNA follows: TGCGCCAGCAGCCAATCGACAGGGAGAGATACGCAGTATTTT.

The chain links TRBV9 to TRBJ2-2; the match to TRBD2 covers 8 bases. This CDR3 region has 17 residues. The junction had 18 bases not matched to a gene; V was cut back by 6 bases and J by 8 bases. The germline V gene encodes CDR1 SGDLS and CDR2 YYNGEE. The CDR3 DNA reads as TGTGCCAGCACCCCAGACTTGGGTAGCGGGATACTGGGGGAGCTGTTTTTT. Translation: CASTPDLGSGILGELFF.

The chain couples TRBV2 to TRBJ2-7; weak D call: TRBD2 (5 bases). This CDR3 has 12 amino acids. V was trimmed by 3 bases and J by 3 bases, leaving 6 bases between them. Germline V gene lookup returns CDR1 SNHLY and CDR2 FYNNEI. The CDR3 sequence: CASSEAGYEQYF. DNA for the CDR3: TGTGCCAGCAGTGAGGCGGGCTACGAGCAGTACTTC. The variable domain in full, with the rest retrieved from reference TRBV2 and TRBJ2-7, is EPEVTQTPSHQVTQMGQEVILRCVPISNHLYFYWYRQILGQKVEFLVSFYNNEISEKSEIFDDQFSVERPDGSNFTLKIRSTKLEDSAMYFCASSEAGYEQYFGPGTRLTVT.

V and J are TRBV4-2 and TRBJ1-2; D might be TRBD1 (5 bases). Trimming shortened V by 1 base and J by 2 bases, and 14 bases separated the two germline ends. The germline V gene has CDR1 LGHNA and CDR2 YNFKEQ. This CDR3 has 16 residues. CDR3 sequence (DNA): TGTGCCAGCAGCCAAGTGTCAGGCAGGGTAAACTATGGCTACACCTTC. This encodes CASSQVSGRVNYGYTF.

This clone was found a few times. This chain uses TRBV6-4 with TRBJ2-1; D is possibly TRBD2 (5 bases). The V gene lost 0 bases and the J gene lost 6 bases, with 12 bases spanning the gap. Per the germline V gene, CDR1 is MRHNA and CDR2 is SNTAGT. The CDR3 loop spans 15 amino acids. The CDR3 spells CASSDSSSLSNEQFF. CDR3 in DNA: TGTGCCAGCAGTGACTCTTCTAGCTTAAGCAATGAGCAGTTCTTC.

This clone appeared a single time. The chain is built from TRBV6-4 and TRBJ1-1, with D maybe TRBD1 (5 bases). With 3 bases removed from V and 12 bases from J, the gap between germline ends came to 17 bases. From germline, CDR1 is MRHNA and CDR2 SNTAGT. The CDR3 runs 13 residues. The CDR3 sequence is CASSESQGRDSFF. In DNA form, the CDR3 reads TGTGCCAGCAGTGAATCGCAGGGAAGGGACTCTTTCTTT.

The chain links TRBV7-9 to TRBJ2-3; 7 nucleotides agree with TRBD2. The germline V gene encodes CDR1 SEHNR and CDR2 FQNEAQ (reference sequence). V was clipped by 5 bases and J by 3 bases; unmatched bases: 5. The CDR3 totals 14 residues. The CDR3 here is CASSVQGGTDTQYF. CDR3 coding DNA: TGTGCCAGCAGCGTTCAGGGAGGGACAGATACGCAGTATTTT. Supplemented by reference TRBV7-9 and TRBJ2-3, the full variable domain reads DTGVSQNPRHKITKRGQNVTFRCDPISEHNRLYWYRQTLGQGPEFLTYFQNEAQLEKSRLLSDRFSAERPKGSFSTLEIQRTEQGDSAMYLCASSVQGGTDTQYFGPGTRLTVL.

This clone was seen once. This chain uses TRBV7-6 with TRBJ1-3; D ambiguous. The V gene's germline CDR1 is SGHVS and CDR2 FNYEAQ. The CDR3 sequence is 16 residues long. V was pared by 5 bases and J by 4 bases, with 18 bases between. The CDR3 spells CASSNLIGDTGNTIYF. The CDR3 DNA sequence: TGTGCCAGCAGCAACCTAATCGGGGATACCGGAAACACCATATATTTT.

This clone has a single count. V usage is TRBV5-4 and J usage is TRBJ2-1; D possibly corresponds to TRBD1 (6 bases). Germline CDR1 and CDR2: SGHNT and YYREEE (reference sequence). The CDR3 is 14 amino acids. The ends were cut back, 2 bases at V and 7 bases at J, with 13 bases in the middle. In nucleotides, the CDR3 is TGTGCCAGCAGCTTACAGGGAACAAGGAATGAGCAGTTCTTC. The encoded protein is CASSLQGTRNEQFF.